This T cell receptor (beta chain) was profiled in a study of blood T cell repertoires in COVID-19. Overall study context: Both acute and convalescent COVID-19 samples were obtained from the United States, Italy and Spain. Sample material is recorded as cDNA or gDNA derived from T cells, B-cell-depleted T cells, or PBMCs.

The CDR3 spans 15 residues. Trimming cost V 4 bases and J 3 bases; bases outside gene matches: 4. Germline CDR1 SGHDT, CDR2 YYEEEE. Original analysis: From reference gene primer amplification, estimates of nucleated cell counts were derived. Clones were read by immunoSEQ multiplex PCR, and TCRdb kept only the in-frame ones, dropping some. The V and J calls and clone size were taken over from that table, and D and trimming were inferred from the DNA. In the table there are roughly 70,000 clones, 87% of which are singletons. Sequenced: peripheral blood. This sequence joins TRBV5-6 and TRBJ2-1; 10 bases agree with TRBD2. The receptor was isolated from a woman of 80 years or more with acute or convalescent COVID-19. The CDR3: CASSAGTSDYNEQFF. The CDR3, as DNA: TGTGCCAGCAGCGCCGGGACTAGCGACTACAATGAGCAGTTCTTC.